The 2 T cell receptor beta chains below come from one sample, sequenced in a study of response to subunit inactivated influenza vaccine. Using its own MiXCR run on the RT-PCR reads, TCRdb lists one record per CDR3 protein. Of about 160,000 distinct CDR3 sequences in the sample, about a tenth are singletons; the top ten hold 12%. Specimen: non-naive T cells sorted from PBMCs, collected 40 to 50 days after vaccination. The origin of the receptors is a man in his fifties who received an inactivated influenza vaccine.

This sequence joins TRBV7-2 and TRBJ1-1, with D unresolved. Deletions cut 6 bases from V and 5 bases from J, with 16 bases between. The CDR3 contains 14 residues. CDR1 and CDR2 (germline): SGHTA, FQGNSA. For the CDR3, the DNA is TGTGCCAGCAGTTTCGCTTTCCGGGGAACTGAAGCTTTCTTT. Protein: CASSFAFRGTEAFF.

This clonotype was recorded a few times. The rearrangement uses TRBV11-2 and TRBJ2-7; D might be TRBD1 (5 bases). Germline V gives CDR1 SGHAT, CDR2 FQNNGV. The CDR3 covers 13 residues. V was clipped by 0 bases and J by 4 bases, with 7 bases between them. DNA for the CDR3: TGTGCCAGCAGCTTAGATCCAGGGTACGAGCAGTACTTC. It translates to CASSLDPGYEQYF.